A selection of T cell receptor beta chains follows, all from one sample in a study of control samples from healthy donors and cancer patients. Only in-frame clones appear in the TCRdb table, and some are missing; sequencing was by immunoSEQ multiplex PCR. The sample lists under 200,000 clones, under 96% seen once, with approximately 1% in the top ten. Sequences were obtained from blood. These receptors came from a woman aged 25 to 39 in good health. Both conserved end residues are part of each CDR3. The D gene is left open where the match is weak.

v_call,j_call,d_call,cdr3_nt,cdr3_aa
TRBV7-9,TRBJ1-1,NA,TGTGCCAGCAGCTTAGGGGGAGTCGAAGCTTTCTTT,CASSLGGVEAFF
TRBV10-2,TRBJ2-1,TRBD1,TGCGCCAGCAGTGGGGTACAGGGGGTGGTCAATGAGCAGTTCTTC,CASSGVQGVVNEQFF
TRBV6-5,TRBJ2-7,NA,TGTGCCAGCAGTTATTCCAGCGACGCCTACGAGCAGTACTTC,CASSYSSDAYEQYF
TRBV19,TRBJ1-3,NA,TGTGCCAGTAGTATAACCGGGGGGCCCTCTGGAAACACCATATATTTT,CASSITGGPSGNTIYF
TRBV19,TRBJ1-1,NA,TGTGCCAGTAGTTCCCGCCCGGTTTTCCCCATGACTGAAGCTTTCTTT,CASSSRPVFPMTEAFF
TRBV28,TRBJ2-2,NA,TGTGCCAGCAGGACAGCGAACGCCGGGGAGCTGTTTTTT,CASRTANAGELFF
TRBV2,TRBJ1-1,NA,TGTGCCAGCAGTGAGTACACTGAAGCTTTCTTT,CASSEYTEAFF
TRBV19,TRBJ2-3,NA,TGTGCCACTCAGGAGGTTAGGACGCAGTATTTT,CATQEVRTQYF
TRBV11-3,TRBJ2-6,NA,TGTGCCAGCAGCTTCTACAGGTTTGGGGCCAACGTCCTGACTTTC,CASSFYRFGANVLTF
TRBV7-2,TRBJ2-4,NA,TGTGCCAGCAGCGGGGAAACCGGGCCCCGGGACATTCAGTACTTC,CASSGETGPRDIQYF
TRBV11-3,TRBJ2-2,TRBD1,TGTGCCAGCAGCAAAATACCGGGACAGAAAACCGGGGAGCTGTTTTTT,CASSKIPGQKTGELFF
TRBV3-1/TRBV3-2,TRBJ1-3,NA,TGTGCCAGCAGCCCCCCCCTTGTGAACTCTGGAAACACCATATATTTT,CASSPPLVNSGNTIYF
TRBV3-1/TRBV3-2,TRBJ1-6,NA,TGTGCCAGCAGCCAAGATCTCGGGGTCTCACCCCTCCACTTT,CASSQDLGVSPLHF
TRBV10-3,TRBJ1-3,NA,TGTGCCATCAGTGAGTCCCAAGGGTCTGGAAACACCATATATTTT,CAISESQGSGNTIYF